Detailed here is one T cell receptor beta chain. A far larger clone is a single base away, which makes a read error likely. This record belongs to a study of shared clonotypes between healthy human individuals. CDR1 and CDR2 from the germline V gene are GTSNPN and SVGIG (reference sequence). The CDR3 sequence is 13 residues long. This table comes from immunoSEQ multiplex PCR, and its TCRdb copy is limited to in-frame clones, with some not included. The table lists approximately 500,000 clones, 81% of them singletons, with approximately 12% in the top ten. This TCR was recovered from a woman between 40 and 50 years old in good health. Some clones in this sample may be carry-over from other donors' samples. The sequenced sample was PBMCs. The J gene is TRBJ2-6, the V gene TRBV30; D ambiguous. The DNA for the CDR3 is TGTGACTGGAGTTTTGGTGGGGCCAACGTCCTGACTTTC. Its protein product is CDWSFGGANVLTF.